Listed below are T cell receptor beta chains from one sample, sequenced in a study of CD8 T cells in ankylosing spondylitis. TCRdb reanalysed the 5' RACE reads using MiXCR and keeps one entry per CDR3 protein. The sample has roughly 280,000 distinct CDR3 sequences, 15% to 25% seen once. The source material was blood, either unsorted or a sorted T cell fraction (not recorded which). The receptor source for this set is a male donor with ankylosing spondylitis or in good health (not recorded which). CDR3s include the opening cysteine and the closing phenylalanine or tryptophan. D genes are given only for firm matches. Size values are once, few and many counts, or a class for expanded clones, and some rows have none.

J gene: TRBJ1-1
D gene: NA
V gene: TRBV10-3
clone size: many
CDR3 DNA: TGTGCCATCAGTGAGTCGTTAGGTACTGAAGCTTTCTTT
CDR3 protein: CAISESLGTEAFF

J gene: TRBJ1-3
D gene: NA
V gene: TRBV29-1
clone size: many
CDR3 DNA: TGCAGCGTTGTTAATGGTCTCTCTGGAAACACCATATATTTT
CDR3 protein: CSVVNGLSGNTIYF

J gene: TRBJ2-3
D gene: TRBD2
V gene: TRBV5-6
clone size: many
CDR3 DNA: TGTGCCAGCAGCTCGTACTCTACCGGGAGGATTGGAGATACGCAGTATTTT
CDR3 protein: CASSSYSTGRIGDTQYF

J gene: TRBJ2-1
D gene: TRBD2
V gene: TRBV12-3/TRBV12-4
clone size: NA
CDR3 DNA: TGTGCCAGCAGTTTTCGGACTAGACTGGCCAATGAGCAGTTCTTC
CDR3 protein: CASSFRTRLANEQFF

J gene: TRBJ1-6
D gene: NA
V gene: TRBV6-1
clone size: NA
CDR3 DNA: TGTGCCAGCAGACACGGGGGGAGCTCCTATAATTCACCCCTCCACTTT
CDR3 protein: CASRHGGSSYNSPLHF

J gene: TRBJ2-3
D gene: NA
V gene: TRBV12-3/TRBV12-4
clone size: NA
CDR3 DNA: TGTGCCAGCAGTCGCTCGGGAGATACGCAGTATTTT
CDR3 protein: CASSRSGDTQYF

J gene: TRBJ2-1
D gene: NA
V gene: TRBV5-1
clone size: few
CDR3 DNA: TGCGCCAGCAGCTTGGGGGGGGTTCGGTTGGGGAACTCCTACAATGAGCAGTTCTTC
CDR3 protein: CASSLGGVRLGNSYNEQFF

J gene: TRBJ2-3
D gene: TRBD2
V gene: TRBV5-5
clone size: NA
CDR3 DNA: TGTGCCAGCAGCTTGGCGGGAGGAGAGGAGTATTTT
CDR3 protein: CASSLAGGEEYF

J gene: TRBJ2-1
D gene: NA
V gene: TRBV12-3/TRBV12-4
clone size: few
CDR3 DNA: TGTGCCAGCACCCCAAGCGGATTAAGCTACAATGAGCAGTTCTTC
CDR3 protein: CASTPSGLSYNEQFF

J gene: TRBJ2-1
D gene: TRBD2
V gene: TRBV5-1
clone size: few
CDR3 DNA: TGCGCCAGCAGCTTGGATTTGTCTAGCGGGATCTATGAGCAGTTCTTC
CDR3 protein: CASSLDLSSGIYEQFF

J gene: TRBJ2-1
D gene: TRBD1
V gene: TRBV6-7
clone size: NA
CDR3 DNA: TGTGCCAGCAGTACCCGGGGACAGCTTGTCTCCTACAATGAGCAGTTCTTC
CDR3 protein: CASSTRGQLVSYNEQFF

J gene: TRBJ2-3
D gene: TRBD2
V gene: TRBV7-6
clone size: few
CDR3 DNA: TGTGCCAGCAGCTTAGGGGCTAGCGGGGGAGTCGGTACGCAGTATTTT
CDR3 protein: CASSLGASGGVGTQYF

J gene: TRBJ2-3
D gene: TRBD2
V gene: TRBV5-1
clone size: NA
CDR3 DNA: TGCGCCAGCAGCTCTACGACCAGCGGGAGGGTGGGCACAGATACGCAGTATTTT
CDR3 protein: CASSSTTSGRVGTDTQYF

J gene: TRBJ2-1
D gene: NA
V gene: TRBV4-1
clone size: many
CDR3 DNA: TGCGCCAGCAGCCAAGCGATCTATGGGTACAATGAGCAGTTCTTC
CDR3 protein: CASSQAIYGYNEQFF

J gene: TRBJ2-2
D gene: NA
V gene: TRBV20-1
clone size: few
CDR3 DNA: TGCAGTGCACGGCTTCCTTGGGCCGGGGAGCTGTTTTTT
CDR3 protein: CSARLPWAGELFF

J gene: TRBJ2-1
D gene: TRBD1
V gene: TRBV2
clone size: NA
CDR3 DNA: TGTGCCAGCAGTGAAGCGCGGGGGACAGGGCACAATGAGCAGTTCTTC
CDR3 protein: CASSEARGTGHNEQFF

J gene: TRBJ2-6
D gene: NA
V gene: TRBV5-1
clone size: NA
CDR3 DNA: TGCGCCAGCAGGGCCTCTGGGGCCAACGTCCTGACTTTC
CDR3 protein: CASRASGANVLTF

J gene: TRBJ2-2
D gene: TRBD2
V gene: TRBV6-1
clone size: NA
CDR3 DNA: TGTGCCAGCAGACCGACTAGCGGGACATTCACCGGGGAGCTGTTTTTT
CDR3 protein: CASRPTSGTFTGELFF

J gene: TRBJ1-1
D gene: NA
V gene: TRBV30
clone size: few
CDR3 DNA: TGTGCCTGGAATCCGCGTTTTCCCTCATTGAACACTGAAGCTTTCTTT
CDR3 protein: CAWNPRFPSLNTEAFF

J gene: TRBJ1-1
D gene: NA
V gene: TRBV20-1
clone size: few
CDR3 DNA: TGCAGTGCTCCTCTCCCGGGGGAGGCTGAAGCTTTCTTT
CDR3 protein: CSAPLPGEAEAFF

J gene: TRBJ2-2
D gene: TRBD1
V gene: TRBV20-1
clone size: NA
CDR3 DNA: TGCAGTGCTAGAGTTCTTAAACAGGGGGCCGCCGGGGAGCTGTTTTTT
CDR3 protein: CSARVLKQGAAGELFF

J gene: TRBJ1-1
D gene: NA
V gene: TRBV7-2
clone size: many
CDR3 DNA: TGTGCCAGCAGCCCGGGTCTACGGACTGAAGCTTTCTTT
CDR3 protein: CASSPGLRTEAFF

J gene: TRBJ1-3
D gene: NA
V gene: TRBV9
clone size: NA
CDR3 DNA: TGTGCCAGCAGCGGGCCCGGTGGGACTGGAAACACCATATATTTT
CDR3 protein: CASSGPGGTGNTIYF

J gene: TRBJ2-2
D gene: TRBD1
V gene: TRBV20-1
clone size: few
CDR3 DNA: TGCAGTGCCCTGAGGGCAGGGGGAAGTACCGGGGAGCTGTTTTTT
CDR3 protein: CSALRAGGSTGELFF

J gene: TRBJ2-2
D gene: TRBD2
V gene: TRBV10-3
clone size: NA
CDR3 DNA: TGTGCCACCACTCTCGGCGGGAGGGCAGGTCCCGGGGAGCTGTTTTTT
CDR3 protein: CATTLGGRAGPGELFF

J gene: TRBJ1-1
D gene: NA
V gene: TRBV10-3
clone size: NA
CDR3 DNA: TGTGCCGTTGGGAGGGGGACTGAAGCTTTCTTT
CDR3 protein: CAVGRGTEAFF

J gene: TRBJ1-2
D gene: TRBD1
V gene: TRBV14
clone size: NA
CDR3 DNA: TGTGCCAGCAGCCAAGACAGGGGGATTGGCTACACCTTC
CDR3 protein: CASSQDRGIGYTF

J gene: TRBJ2-5
D gene: NA
V gene: TRBV24-1
clone size: NA
CDR3 DNA: TGTGCCACCAGTGACACAGACAAGCAAGAGACCCAGTACTTC
CDR3 protein: CATSDTDKQETQYF

J gene: TRBJ2-3
D gene: TRBD2
V gene: TRBV5-1
clone size: NA
CDR3 DNA: TGCGCCAGCAGCTTGGATTTGGGACTAGCTTTAGATACGCAGTATTTT
CDR3 protein: CASSLDLGLALDTQYF

J gene: TRBJ2-5
D gene: NA
V gene: TRBV28
clone size: NA
CDR3 DNA: TGTGCCAGCAGTCACCGCCAGGGAGGTGTTGAGGAGACCCAGTACTTC
CDR3 protein: CASSHRQGGVEETQYF

J gene: TRBJ1-1
D gene: NA
V gene: TRBV5-1
clone size: NA
CDR3 DNA: TGCGCCAGCAGCCCAGGGGATTTGGAAAACACTGAAGCTTTCTTT
CDR3 protein: CASSPGDLENTEAFF

J gene: TRBJ2-3
D gene: NA
V gene: TRBV6-1
clone size: NA
CDR3 DNA: TGTGCCAGCAGTCCACAAGGGACCGCAGGTGATACGCAGTATTTT
CDR3 protein: CASSPQGTAGDTQYF

J gene: TRBJ1-2
D gene: NA
V gene: TRBV6-2/TRBV6-3
clone size: NA
CDR3 DNA: TGTGCCAGCAGCTCGCTGGGGCAACTAGACTATGGCTACACCTTC
CDR3 protein: CASSSLGQLDYGYTF

J gene: TRBJ2-3
D gene: NA
V gene: TRBV5-1
clone size: few
CDR3 DNA: TGCGCCAGCAGCCCTCGGGTCGCAGATACGCAGTATTTT
CDR3 protein: CASSPRVADTQYF

J gene: TRBJ2-1
D gene: NA
V gene: TRBV7-3
clone size: many
CDR3 DNA: TGTGCCAGCAGCGCCGGGACTGGCTCCTACAATGAGCAGTTCTTC
CDR3 protein: CASSAGTGSYNEQFF

J gene: TRBJ1-2
D gene: TRBD1
V gene: TRBV3-1
clone size: NA
CDR3 DNA: TGTGCCAGCAGCCAAGACAGGGGGCAAGGCTACACCTTC
CDR3 protein: CASSQDRGQGYTF

J gene: TRBJ1-1
D gene: NA
V gene: TRBV12-3/TRBV12-4
clone size: NA
CDR3 DNA: TGTGCCAGCAGCCTAGCCCCAGGGAGGAGCACTGAAGCTTTCTTT
CDR3 protein: CASSLAPGRSTEAFF

J gene: TRBJ2-4
D gene: NA
V gene: TRBV28
clone size: NA
CDR3 DNA: TGTGCCAGTAGCCCCTCGGCGGGGCCGAGAAACATTCAGTACTTC
CDR3 protein: CASSPSAGPRNIQYF

J gene: TRBJ2-1
D gene: NA
V gene: TRBV28
clone size: NA
CDR3 DNA: TGTGCCAGCAGTCCTCAGGGGCCCCTCAACTACAATGAGCAGTTCTTC
CDR3 protein: CASSPQGPLNYNEQFF

J gene: TRBJ2-2
D gene: NA
V gene: TRBV2
clone size: NA
CDR3 DNA: TGTGCCAGCAGTGCTACTCGACGGTCCGGGGAGCTGTTTTTT
CDR3 protein: CASSATRRSGELFF

J gene: TRBJ2-3
D gene: TRBD2
V gene: TRBV7-2
clone size: NA
CDR3 DNA: TGTGCCAGCAGCTTAGTCGGCGGGGGGGCTCCAGATACGCAGTATTTT
CDR3 protein: CASSLVGGGAPDTQYF

J gene: TRBJ2-3
D gene: NA
V gene: TRBV7-8
clone size: NA
CDR3 DNA: TGTGCCAGCAGCTCCCCGGGGACGGCAAGGAGCACAGATACGCAGTATTTT
CDR3 protein: CASSSPGTARSTDTQYF

J gene: TRBJ1-6
D gene: NA
V gene: TRBV7-9
clone size: once
CDR3 DNA: TGTGCCAGCAGCTTACTGCAGGGACGGAATTCACCCCTCCACTTT
CDR3 protein: CASSLLQGRNSPLHF

J gene: TRBJ2-1
D gene: TRBD2
V gene: TRBV27
clone size: NA
CDR3 DNA: TGTGCCAGCAGTTACTCGACTAGCGGGGTCAATGAGCAGTTCTTC
CDR3 protein: CASSYSTSGVNEQFF

J gene: TRBJ2-3
D gene: TRBD2
V gene: TRBV3-1
clone size: few
CDR3 DNA: TGTGCCAGCAGACTTGTTAGCGGGAGTTCAGATACGCAGTATTTT
CDR3 protein: CASRLVSGSSDTQYF

J gene: TRBJ1-1
D gene: TRBD1
V gene: TRBV2
clone size: few
CDR3 DNA: TGTGCCAGCAGTGAGGGCGTGGGGACAGGGGAAGCTTTCTTT
CDR3 protein: CASSEGVGTGEAFF

J gene: TRBJ1-5
D gene: NA
V gene: TRBV5-6
clone size: NA
CDR3 DNA: TGTGCCAGCAGCTTAGCAGGTCAGCCCCATCAGCCCCAGCATTTT
CDR3 protein: CASSLAGQPHQPQHF

J gene: TRBJ2-1
D gene: TRBD1
V gene: TRBV12-3/TRBV12-4
clone size: NA
CDR3 DNA: TGTGCCAGCAGACCCGGGACAGGGGGCTGGAATGAGCAGTTCTTC
CDR3 protein: CASRPGTGGWNEQFF

J gene: TRBJ1-4
D gene: NA
V gene: TRBV4-1
clone size: NA
CDR3 DNA: TGCGCCAGCAGCCAAGATGGCGGGTTAGGGGGGATCGGAACTAATGAAAAACTGTTTTTT
CDR3 protein: CASSQDGGLGGIGTNEKLFF

J gene: TRBJ1-5
D gene: TRBD1
V gene: TRBV7-8
clone size: few
CDR3 DNA: TGTGCCAGCAGCCCGATTCGCAGGACAGGTTCTAGCAATCAGCCCCAGCATTTT
CDR3 protein: CASSPIRRTGSSNQPQHF

J gene: TRBJ2-2
D gene: NA
V gene: TRBV15
clone size: many
CDR3 DNA: TGTGCCACCAGCAGAGTTAGGACCGGGGAGCTGTTTTTT
CDR3 protein: CATSRVRTGELFF

J gene: TRBJ1-4
D gene: NA
V gene: TRBV5-1
clone size: few
CDR3 DNA: TGCGCCAGCAGCCGGGGGGAAACTAATGAAAAACTGTTTTTT
CDR3 protein: CASSRGETNEKLFF

J gene: TRBJ1-2
D gene: TRBD1
V gene: TRBV20-1
clone size: NA
CDR3 DNA: TGCAGTGCTAGGGGGGACAGTCGAAGGGCCCATACTAACTATGGCTACACCTTC
CDR3 protein: CSARGDSRRAHTNYGYTF

J gene: TRBJ1-2
D gene: TRBD1
V gene: TRBV12-3/TRBV12-4
clone size: many
CDR3 DNA: TGTGCCAGCAGCCGGGACAGGGGGCTCGGGGGCTACACCTTC
CDR3 protein: CASSRDRGLGGYTF

J gene: TRBJ2-2
D gene: TRBD1
V gene: TRBV20-1
clone size: NA
CDR3 DNA: TGCAGTGCTCTCCGGGACAGGGGTAACGGGGAGCTGTTTTTT
CDR3 protein: CSALRDRGNGELFF